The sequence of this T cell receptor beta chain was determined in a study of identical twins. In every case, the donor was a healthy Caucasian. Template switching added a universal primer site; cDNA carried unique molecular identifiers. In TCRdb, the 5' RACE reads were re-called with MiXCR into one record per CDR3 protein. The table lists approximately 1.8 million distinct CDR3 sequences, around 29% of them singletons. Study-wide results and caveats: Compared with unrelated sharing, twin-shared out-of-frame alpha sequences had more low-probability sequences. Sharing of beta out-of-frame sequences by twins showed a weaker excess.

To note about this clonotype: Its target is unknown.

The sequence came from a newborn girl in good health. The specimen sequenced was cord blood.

DNA of the CDR3: TGCAGTGCTAGGGGGGGGGACACGGGGAGGGACGAGCAGTACTTC. This sequence encodes CSARGGDTGRDEQYF. The V call is TRBV20-1, the J call TRBJ2-7; maybe TRBD2 (7 bases). CDR1 DFQATT and CDR2 SNEGSKA come from the germline V gene (reference sequence). The CDR3 contains 15 residues. Trimming stripped 3 bases from V and 5 bases from J, with 20 bases between.